Listed below are T cell receptor beta chains from one sample, sequenced in a study of CD39 and CD103 CD8 tumor-infiltrating T cells. Assay used: immunoSEQ multiplex PCR; TCRdb lists only in-frame clones, some missing. In the table there are more than 15,000 clones, 85% to 95% of which are singletons. Sequences were obtained from CD8+ T cells sorted from blood. These receptors originate from a human donor with head and neck squamous cell carcinoma. Each CDR3 is given with its conserved first and last residue. A D gene is named only where the DNA matches it firmly. Clone size, where shown, is once, few, many, or a class for clones that have expanded.

j_gene	d_gene	v_gene	abundance	CDR3aa	CDR3nt
TRBJ2-1	NA	TRBV4-2	few	CASSQEGLVLFF	TGTGCCAGCAGCCAAGAGGGGCTAGTTTTATTCTTC
TRBJ1-2	NA	TRBV19	NA	CASSIVPRGGYTF	TGTGCCAGTAGTATTGTTCCACGGGGTGGCTACACCTTC
TRBJ2-7	NA	TRBV5-6	few	CASSLGTHEQYF	TGTGCCAGCAGCTTGGGTACCCATGAGCAGTACTTC
TRBJ2-1	TRBD2	TRBV19	NA	CASSPGGRTYNEQFF	TGTGCCAGTAGTCCGGGGGGTAGGACCTACAATGAGCAGTTCTTC
TRBJ2-7	TRBD1	TRBV6-5	once	CASSLTGGEQYF	TGTGCCAGCAGCCTGACAGGGGGAGAGCAGTACTTC
TRBJ1-1	NA	TRBV11-2	NA	CASSPWGTEAFF	TGTGCCAGCAGCCCTTGGGGCACTGAAGCTTTCTTT
TRBJ2-5	NA	TRBV6-5	NA	CASNNRDFPGEEQYF	TGTGCCAGCAACAACCGAGATTTCCCCGGGGAGGAGCAGTACTTC
TRBJ2-3	NA	TRBV7-9	NA	CASSLLSGPPAGTDTQYF	TGTGCCAGCAGCTTATTATCCGGGCCACCAGCAGGCACAGATACGCAGTATTTT
TRBJ1-2	NA	TRBV7-9	once	CASSSQAKTLYGYTF	TGTGCCAGCAGCTCGCAGGCCAAGACTCTCTATGGCTACACCTTC
TRBJ1-4	TRBD1	TRBV4-1	once	CASSQGTGPEKLFF	TGCGCCAGCAGCCAAGGGACAGGGCCCGAAAAACTGTTTTTT
TRBJ2-1	TRBD1	TRBV5-1	NA	CASSFGQGVNEQFF	TGCGCCAGCAGCTTTGGACAGGGGGTTAATGAGCAGTTCTTC
TRBJ1-1	TRBD1	TRBV30	NA	CAWTDRGGTEAFF	TGTGCCTGGACGGACAGGGGTGGCACTGAAGCTTTCTTT
TRBJ2-5	TRBD2	TRBV6-6	once	CASSNGLAGTRETQYF	TGTGCCAGCAGCAACGGTCTAGCGGGGACCCGGGAGACCCAGTACTTC
TRBJ2-5	NA	TRBV7-6	NA	CASSLLVEGTQYF	TGTGCCAGCAGCTTATTGGTAGAAGGGACCCAGTACTTC
TRBJ2-2	NA	TRBV13	NA	CASSLGGNTGELFF	TGTGCCAGCAGCTTAGGTGGGAACACCGGGGAGCTGTTTTTT
TRBJ2-7	TRBD1	TRBV6-7	NA	CASSYAGTGGAGSYEQYF	TGTGCCAGCAGTTACGCAGGGACAGGGGGCGCCGGGTCCTACGAGCAGTACTTC
TRBJ1-1	NA	TRBV27	NA	CASKGGVHTEAFF	TGTGCCAGCAAGGGCGGGGTGCACACTGAAGCTTTCTTT
TRBJ1-1	NA	TRBV27	NA	CASSLSGGNTEAFF	TGTGCCAGCAGTTTATCTGGGGGGAACACTGAAGCTTTCTTT
TRBJ2-2	TRBD2	TRBV7-2	NA	CASSARGGSDTGELFF	TGTGCCAGCAGCGCCCGGGGGGGCAGCGACACCGGGGAGCTGTTTTTT
TRBJ2-7	NA	TRBV21-1	NA	CASSKGTGNVEQYF	TGTGCCAGCAGCAAAGGGACAGGGAACGTCGAGCAGTACTTC
TRBJ2-7	TRBD2	TRBV7-9	NA	CASSLAGRDYEQYF	TGTGCCAGCAGCTTAGCAGGGAGGGACTACGAGCAGTACTTC
TRBJ2-7	TRBD1	TRBV5-5	NA	CASSIWTGYEQYF	TGTGCCAGCAGCATATGGACAGGCTACGAGCAGTACTTC
TRBJ2-1	NA	TRBV19	NA	CASSIGSSSYNEQFF	TGTGCCAGTAGTATAGGTTCGAGCTCCTACAATGAGCAGTTCTTC
TRBJ2-7	NA	TRBV5-4	NA	CASSPEQNPTTGQYF	TGTGCCAGCAGCCCGGAACAGAACCCTACGACGGGGCAGTACTTC
TRBJ2-7	NA	TRBV7-2	NA	CASSLVGRYEQYF	TGTGCCAGCAGCTTGGTGGGCCGCTACGAGCAGTACTTC
TRBJ2-5	NA	TRBV7-6	NA	CASSLASRWSGVQETQYF	TGTGCCAGCAGCTTAGCCTCCCGTTGGTCAGGGGTACAAGAGACCCAGTACTTC
TRBJ1-4	NA	TRBV5-4	NA	CASSFKGGSNEKLFF	TGTGCCAGCAGCTTTAAAGGGGGTTCGAATGAAAAACTGTTTTTT
TRBJ1-6	NA	TRBV4-2	NA	CASSQDPGGHSPLHF	TGTGCCAGCAGCCAGGACCCCGGGGGTCATTCACCCCTCCACTTT
TRBJ1-3	NA	TRBV2	NA	CASRTWGNTIYF	TGTGCCAGCAGGACTTGGGGAAACACCATATATTTT
TRBJ1-6	TRBD1	TRBV4-1	NA	CASSQEGGTGHSPLHF	TGCGCCAGCAGCCAAGAGGGAGGGACAGGTCATTCACCCCTCCACTTT
TRBJ2-3	TRBD2	TRBV7-2	NA	CASSIALAGGGEDTQYF	TGTGCCAGCAGCATAGCCCTAGCGGGGGGCGGGGAAGATACGCAGTATTTT
TRBJ2-3	TRBD2	TRBV9	once	CASSARSGGGWSTDTQYF	TGTGCCAGCAGCGCAAGAAGCGGGGGAGGGTGGAGCACAGATACGCAGTATTTT
TRBJ2-2	TRBD1	TRBV19	few	CASSVTGGAGELFF	TGTGCCAGTAGTGTCACAGGGGGTGCCGGGGAGCTGTTTTTT
TRBJ1-1	TRBD1	TRBV13	NA	CASRETGANTEAFF	TGTGCCAGCAGAGAAACAGGGGCGAACACTGAAGCTTTCTTT
TRBJ2-1	NA	TRBV19	NA	CASSIGPAGSYNEQFF	TGTGCCAGTAGTATCGGTCCGGCAGGCTCCTACAATGAGCAGTTCTTC
TRBJ1-6	TRBD1	TRBV5-1	NA	CASSLDGTGGGSYNSPLHF	TGCGCCAGCAGCTTGGATGGGACAGGAGGGGGCTCCTATAATTCACCCCTCCACTTT
TRBJ1-1	NA	TRBV10-2	once	CASSEFPRGTEAFF	TGCGCCAGCAGTGAGTTCCCCAGGGGCACTGAAGCTTTCTTT
TRBJ2-2	NA	TRBV4-1	NA	CASSQVPSSGELFF	TGCGCCAGCAGCCAAGTTCCATCATCCGGGGAGCTGTTTTTT
TRBJ2-1	TRBD1	TRBV5-5	NA	CASSTTGTEYNEQFF	TGTGCCAGCAGCACCACCGGGACAGAGTACAATGAGCAGTTCTTC
TRBJ2-7	NA	TRBV11-2	NA	CASSPRDLLYEQYF	TGTGCCAGCAGCCCTCGGGACTTATTATACGAGCAGTACTTC
TRBJ1-2	NA	TRBV11-2	NA	CASSPWESYGYTF	TGTGCCAGCAGCCCCTGGGAATCCTATGGCTACACCTTC
TRBJ2-1	NA	TRBV7-6	NA	CASSLGDNEQFF	TGTGCCAGCAGCTTAGGGGATAATGAGCAGTTCTTC
TRBJ2-2	NA	TRBV4-1	once	CASSVHRADTGELFF	TGCGCCAGCAGCGTTCACAGGGCGGACACCGGGGAGCTGTTTTTT
TRBJ2-2	NA	TRBV27	NA	CASSLWPNTGELFF	TGTGCCAGCAGTTTATGGCCGAACACCGGGGAGCTGTTTTTT
TRBJ2-5	NA	TRBV28	NA	CASSFYVEETQYF	TGTGCCAGCAGTTTTTATGTGGAAGAGACCCAGTACTTC
TRBJ2-7	TRBD1	TRBV7-8	NA	CASSLYGWGTEQTYEQYF	TGTGCCAGCAGCTTATACGGGTGGGGGACAGAACAAACCTACGAGCAGTACTTC
TRBJ2-7	TRBD1	TRBV15	NA	CATSSRQGVHEQYF	TGTGCCACCAGCAGCCGACAGGGGGTCCACGAGCAGTACTTC